The present TCR beta chain was sequenced within a study of technical replicates of blood from a few donors. The table lists this clone with a count of one. The protocol was immunoSEQ multiplex PCR, while the TCRdb copy is restricted to in-frame clones and leaves out a portion. The sample shows approximately 66,000 clones, approximately 87% of them seen only once. Trimming at V came to 1 base and at J to 5 bases, leaving 2 bases not matched to a gene. Germline values: CDR1 MGHRA, CDR2 YSYEKL. The CDR3 spans 16 residues. The sequenced material came from PBMCs. V gene TRBV4-1 combines with J gene TRBJ2-3; 14 bases map to TRBD2. The receptor's source is a human donor in good health. Some clones in this sample may be carry-over from other donors' samples. CDR3 sequence reads: CASSQGTSGGRDTQYF. DNA of the CDR3: TGCGCCAGCAGCCAAGGGACTAGCGGGGGGCGAGATACGCAGTATTTT.